This passage covers 29 T cell receptor beta chains from one sample sequenced in a study of blood T cell repertoires in COVID-19. Sequencing was performed with immunoSEQ multiplex PCR; in TCRdb, only in-frame clones are kept and a portion is missing. The data hold about 260,000 clones, with approximately 80% observed a single time. Sequencing used peripheral blood. The receptors come from a human donor in a cohort sampled during active COVID-19.

This chain uses TRBV3-1 (or the pseudogene TRBV3-2) with TRBJ2-7; the D is unclear. CDR3 size: 12 residues. Germline V gives CDR1 LGHDT, CDR2 YNNKEL (reference sequence). V was clipped by 2 bases and J by 5 bases, with 7 bases between them. The CDR3 DNA is TGTGCCAGCAGCCAAAAGCAACACGAGCAGTACTTC. Translation gives CASSQKQHEQYF.

The chain recombines TRBV7-8 with TRBJ2-7; D possibly corresponds to TRBD2 (6 bases). There are 16 residues in the CDR3. Germline lookup yields CDR1 SGHVS and CDR2 FQNEAQ. The V gene lost 3 bases and the J gene lost 1 base, with 16 bases spanning the gap. As DNA, the CDR3 is TGTGCCAGCAGCTTTCTTAGCGGCAGGACATCCTACGAGCAGTACTTC. Its protein is CASSFLSGRTSYEQYF.

The J gene is TRBJ1-2, the V gene TRBV5-4; D remains ambiguous. Germline V gene lookup returns CDR1 SGHNT and CDR2 YYREEE (reference sequence). The ends were cut back, 3 bases at V and 4 bases at J, with 16 bases in the middle. The CDR3 sequence is 15 residues long. The CDR3: CASSYGSTDPYGYTF. The DNA for the CDR3 is TGTGCCAGCAGCTACGGGAGTACGGACCCCTATGGCTACACCTTC.

The chain employs TRBV14 and TRBJ2-2; D is perhaps TRBD2 (5 bases). Trimming cost V 7 bases and J 1 base, with 7 bases left between them. This CDR3 has 13 residues. CDR1 and CDR2 (germline): SGHDN, FVKESK. The CDR3 here is CASNRGNTGELFF. CDR3 coding DNA: TGTGCCAGCAATCGGGGGAACACCGGGGAGCTGTTTTTT.

This chain uses TRBV18 with TRBJ1-1, with 7 nucleotides matching TRBD1. After removal of 4 bases from V and 3 bases from J, the junction contained 8 bases not matched to a gene. The CDR3 has 15 amino acids. Germline CDR1 and CDR2: KGHSH and LQKENI. CDR3 in amino acids: CASSLPQGEDTEAFF. The CDR3 bases are TGTGCCAGCTCACTGCCCCAGGGGGAGGACACTGAAGCTTTCTTT. Looking up the rest from reference TRBV18 and TRBJ1-1 gives the full variable domain: NAGVMQNPRHLVRRRGQEARLRCSPMKGHSHVYWYRQLPEEGLKFMVYLQKENIIDESGMPKERFSAEFPKEGPSILRIQQVVRGDSAAYFCASSLPQGEDTEAFFGQGTRLTVV.

The chain links TRBV7-2 to TRBJ1-1; D is undetermined. Looked up from germline, CDR1 is SGHTA and CDR2 is FQGNSA. The CDR3 consists of 14 residues. V lost 1 base to trimming and J lost 1 base, with 7 bases between them. CDR3 coding DNA: TGTGCCAGCAGCTTAGGGGCGGGGAACACTGAAGCTTTCTTT. Translating gives CASSLGAGNTEAFF. Filled out from reference TRBV7-2 and TRBJ1-1, the complete variable domain reads GAGVSQSPSNKVTEKGKDVELRCDPISGHTALYWYRQSLGQGLEFLIYFQGNSAPDKSGLPSDRFSAERTGGSVSTLTIQRTQQEDSAVYLCASSLGAGNTEAFFGQGTRLTVV.

The V gene is TRBV6-5, the J gene TRBJ1-4; D is possibly TRBD1 (6 bases). The CDR3 runs 14 residues. The V end was cut by 10 bases, the J end by 2 bases, with 14 bases between. Germline V lookup: CDR1 MNHEY, CDR2 SVGAGI. This CDR3 reads CATSDSTTNEKLFF. The CDR3 nucleotides read TGTGCCACATCGGACAGTACCACTAATGAAAAACTGTTTTTT.

This rearrangement joins TRBV5-1 to TRBJ1-5; maybe TRBD1 (5 bases). CDR3 size: 18 residues. Trimming took off 0 bases at V and 4 bases at J, with 20 bases between the two ends. Germline CDR1 SGHRS, CDR2 YFSETQ. The CDR3 region is CASSLDPPLWGENQPQHF. CDR3 nucleotides: TGCGCCAGCAGCTTGGACCCCCCGCTGTGGGGGGAGAATCAGCCCCAGCATTTT.

This clone appeared many times. This sequence joins TRBV27 and TRBJ2-1, with a tentative D call TRBD1 (6 bases). The length of the CDR3 is 14 residues. Trimming stripped 5 bases from V and 1 base from J, with 9 bases between. Germline assignment: CDR1 MNHEY and CDR2 SMNVEV (reference sequence). CDR3 sequence reads: CASSHTGSYNEQFF. Written as DNA, the CDR3 is TGTGCCAGCAGTCACACAGGGTCCTACAATGAGCAGTTCTTC.

The V gene is TRBV6-4, the J gene TRBJ2-1; 7 bases are a match to TRBD1. J lost 4 bases, V lost 9 bases, and 6 bases had no gene match. Per germline, CDR1 MRHNA and CDR2 SNTAGT. This CDR3 has 13 residues. The CDR3 DNA sequence: TGTGCCAGTTCGGGACAGCCATACAATGAGCAGTTCTTC. Translated, it gives CASSGQPYNEQFF.

This clone was picked up a small number of times. In nucleotides, the CDR3 is TGTGCCAGCAGCTTAAGTCGTAGCGGGGTGAGCACAGATACGCAGTATTTT. Protein: CASSLSRSGVSTDTQYF. This chain connects TRBV7-9 to TRBJ2-3; 8 positions match TRBD2. Germline V gene data show CDR1 as SEHNR and CDR2 as FQNEAQ (reference sequence). With 2 bases clipped from V and 0 bases from J, the junction kept 7 bases outside the gene matches. The CDR3 is 17 residues long.

V and J are TRBV5-1 and TRBJ2-2, with 8 bases lining up with TRBD1. Germline loops: CDR1 SGHRS, CDR2 YFSETQ. This CDR3 region has 16 residues. V lost 2 bases to trimming and J lost 9 bases; unmatched junction nucleotides: 12. CDR3 sequence reads: CASSLGDRGVSRELFF. In nucleotides, the CDR3 is TGCGCCAGCAGCTTAGGAGACAGGGGCGTTTCCCGGGAGCTGTTTTTT.

J is TRBJ2-5 and V is TRBV6-5, with 10 bases lining up with TRBD2. Germline loops: CDR1 MNHEY, CDR2 SVGAGI. The junction had 4 bases not matched to a gene; V was cut back by 4 bases and J by 5 bases. The CDR3 length is 14 residues. The DNA of the CDR3 is TGTGCCAGCAGTTCTGTGACTAGCGGGGAGACCCAGTACTTC. Its translation: CASSSVTSGETQYF.

The V gene is TRBV5-1, the J gene TRBJ2-3; D ambiguous. V was trimmed by 4 bases and J by 4 bases, leaving 16 bases between them. The germline CDR1 and CDR2 sequences are SGHRS and YFSETQ. The CDR3 has 15 residues. In nucleotides, the CDR3 is TGCGCCAGCAGCCGCGAGGCCGTTGGTCCAGATACGCAGTATTTT. Residues: CASSREAVGPDTQYF.

The chain is built from TRBV28 and TRBJ1-4, with D maybe TRBD1 (5 bases). Germline V gene lookup returns CDR1 MDHEN and CDR2 SYDVKM. V lost 5 bases and J lost 3, with 10 bases in between. The CDR3 extends over 14 amino acids. CDR3 DNA sequence: TGTGCCAGCAGTCGGGCGGGGCCTAATGAAAAACTGTTTTTT. Its protein product is CASSRAGPNEKLFF.

This rearrangement joins TRBV7-9 to TRBJ2-3; TRBD2 matches at 11 bases. With 0 bases clipped from V and 11 bases from J, the junction kept 7 bases outside the gene matches. The CDR3 is 15 residues long. The germline V gene encodes CDR1 SEHNR and CDR2 FQNEAQ (reference sequence). The CDR3 nucleotides are TGTGCCAGCAGCTTAGCCGGGACTAGCGGATTCAAGCAGTATTTT. This codes for CASSLAGTSGFKQYF.

The chain joins TRBV10-2 to TRBJ2-7; the match to TRBD1 covers 9 bases. The CDR3 consists of 13 residues. CDR1 is WSHSY, CDR2 SAAADI, per germline. V shed 6 bases, J shed 6 bases, and the junction held 6 bases outside the gene matches. CDR3 DNA sequence: TGCGCCAGCAGGGGACAGGGTAGGGTCGAGCAGTACTTC. It yields the protein CASRGQGRVEQYF.

The CDR3 DNA sequence: TGTGCCAGCAGCTTACGGCCGGGAGTCTCTGTAGGGACAGATACGCAGTATTTT. Translated: CASSLRPGVSVGTDTQYF. V usage is TRBV7-3 and J usage is TRBJ2-3; weak D call: TRBD2 (6 bases). Germline CDR1 and CDR2: SGHTA and FQGTGA. The CDR3 runs to 18 residues. V shed 2 bases and J shed 3 bases, with 21 bases lying between them.

This clone was seen a single time. The V and J genes are TRBV10-3 and TRBJ1-4; a weak D match, TRBD1 (5 bases). The V gene's germline CDR1 is ENHRY and CDR2 SYGVKD. V was trimmed by 3 bases and J by 5 bases, leaving 7 bases between them. The CDR3 spans 13 residues. This CDR3 reads CAISDDRNEKLFF. The CDR3 bases are TGTGCCATCAGTGACGACAGAAATGAAAAACTGTTTTTT.

This clone has a single count. The chain combines TRBV28 with TRBJ2-3; TRBD2 matches 7 bases. CDR3 length: 16 amino acids. Looked up from germline, CDR1 is MDHEN and CDR2 is SYDVKM. The V gene end was trimmed by 3 bases and the J gene end by 8 bases; junction bases not matched to a gene: 14. DNA for the CDR3: TGTGCCAGCAGTTTTAGCGGGTCACCCCTAAAAGTTACGCAGTATTTT. This gives the protein CASSFSGSPLKVTQYF.

About this clone: Other DNA sequences in this specimen translate into the identical CDR3. The CDR3 DNA follows: TGTGCCAGCAGCTTAGTGGGACAGGGCTACGAGCAGTACTTC. Protein sequence: CASSLVGQGYEQYF. This chain connects TRBV11-2 to TRBJ2-7; TRBD1 agrees at 9 bases. The CDR3 runs to 14 residues. With V trimmed by 1 base and J by 3 bases, 1 base remained unmatched. In germline, CDR1 is SGHAT, CDR2 FQNNGV.

V gene TRBV7-2 combines with J gene TRBJ2-3; 13 bases are shared with TRBD2. The V gene's germline CDR1 is SGHTA and CDR2 FQGNSA. V was pared by 6 bases and J by 2 bases, with 14 bases of the junction left unmatched. The CDR3 loop spans 19 amino acids. The CDR3 sequence: CASRPMMVGLAGYTDTQYF. For the CDR3, the DNA is TGTGCCAGCAGACCGATGATGGTGGGACTAGCGGGATACACAGATACGCAGTATTTT.

The V call is TRBV28, the J call TRBJ2-6; TRBD2 aligns across 8 bases. In germline, CDR1 is MDHEN, CDR2 SYDVKM. Trimming at V came to 5 bases and at J to 2 bases, leaving 2 bases not matched to a gene. CDR3 size: 15 residues. CDR3 in DNA: TGTGCCAGCAGTGCCGGGGGGGCTGGGGCCAACGTCCTGACTTTC. As protein: CASSAGGAGANVLTF.

The gene calls are TRBV6-5 and TRBJ1-2; 7 bases agree with TRBD1. The CDR3 is 13 amino acids. The germline V gene encodes CDR1 MNHEY and CDR2 SVGAGI. After removal of 4 bases from V and 8 bases from J, the junction contained 7 bases not matched to a gene. As DNA, the CDR3 is TGTGCCAGCAGTTCCCGGGACAGCCGCGGCTACACCTTC. It specifies CASSSRDSRGYTF.

This clone was seen only a few times. The V gene is TRBV29-1, the J gene TRBJ2-7, with D perhaps matching TRBD1 (6 bases). The CDR3 runs 12 residues. Germline V lookup: CDR1 SQVTM, CDR2 ANQGSEA. The CDR3 loop reads CIRKTGSYEQYF. In DNA, the CDR3 is TGCATCAGAAAGACAGGCTCCTACGAGCAGTACTTC.

This rearrangement joins TRBV5-1 to TRBJ2-3; TRBD2 agrees at 12 bases. Germline-derived CDR1 and CDR2 are SGHRS and YFSETQ. V shed 5 bases and J 6 bases; nucleotides not matched to a gene: 7. CDR3 length: 15 residues. The CDR3 DNA is TGCGCCAGCAGATTTGGACTAGCGGGATCCGATACGCAGTATTTT. This translates into CASRFGLAGSDTQYF.

The chain joins TRBV15 to TRBJ1-2; 9 bases are a match to TRBD1. There are 13 residues in the CDR3. The ends lost 10 bases at V and 7 bases at J; junction bases unmatched: 10. Looked up from germline, CDR1 is LNHNV and CDR2 is YYDKDF (reference sequence). The CDR3 DNA reads as TGTGCCATCGCTCCCGGGGACAGGGTTGGCTACACCTTC. Amino acids: CAIAPGDRVGYTF.

This chain connects TRBV9 to TRBJ2-7; tentatively, D is TRBD1 (6 bases). This CDR3 contains 15 residues. CDR1 is SGDLS, CDR2 YYNGEE, per germline. The ends were cut back, 0 bases at V and 2 bases at J, with 12 bases in the middle. In nucleotides, the CDR3 is TGTGCCAGCAGCGTAGGGCAGGGGTACCCCTACGAGCAGTACTTC. It specifies CASSVGQGYPYEQYF.

About this clone: Other DNA sequences within the sample encode an identical CDR3. V and J are TRBV2 and TRBJ2-7, with 9 bases aligning to TRBD1. The germline V gene encodes CDR1 SNHLY and CDR2 FYNNEI. With 6 bases clipped from V and 3 bases from J, the junction kept 0 bases outside the gene matches. The CDR3 is 12 residues long. In DNA form, the CDR3 reads TGTGCCAGCAGGACAGGGGGCTACGAGCAGTACTTC. Translating gives CASRTGGYEQYF.